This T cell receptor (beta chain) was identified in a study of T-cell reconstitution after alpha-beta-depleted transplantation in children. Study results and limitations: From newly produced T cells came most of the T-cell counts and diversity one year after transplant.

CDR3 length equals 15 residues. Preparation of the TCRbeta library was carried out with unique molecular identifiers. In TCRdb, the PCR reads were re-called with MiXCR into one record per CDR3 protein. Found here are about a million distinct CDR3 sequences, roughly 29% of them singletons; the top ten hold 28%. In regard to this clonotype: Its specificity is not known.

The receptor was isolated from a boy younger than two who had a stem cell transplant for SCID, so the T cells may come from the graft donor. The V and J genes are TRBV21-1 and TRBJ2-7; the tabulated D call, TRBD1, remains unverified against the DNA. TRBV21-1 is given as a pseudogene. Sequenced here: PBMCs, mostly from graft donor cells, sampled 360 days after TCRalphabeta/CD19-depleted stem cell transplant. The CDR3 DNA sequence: TGTGCCAGCAGCAAACGCGATAGGGGGCATCACGAGCAGTACTTC. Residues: CASSKRDRGHHEQYF.